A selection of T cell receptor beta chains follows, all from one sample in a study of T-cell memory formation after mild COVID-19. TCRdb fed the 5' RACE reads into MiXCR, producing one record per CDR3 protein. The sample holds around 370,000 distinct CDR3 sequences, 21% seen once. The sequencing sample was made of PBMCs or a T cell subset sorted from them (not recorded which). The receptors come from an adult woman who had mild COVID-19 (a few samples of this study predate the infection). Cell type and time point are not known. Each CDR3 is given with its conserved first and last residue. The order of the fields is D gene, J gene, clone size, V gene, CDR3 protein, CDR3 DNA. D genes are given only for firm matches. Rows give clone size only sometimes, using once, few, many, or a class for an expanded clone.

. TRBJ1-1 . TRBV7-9 CASSLGWQTPLNTEAFF TGTGCCAGCAGCTTAGGTTGGCAGACCCCACTGAACACTGAAGCTTTCTTT
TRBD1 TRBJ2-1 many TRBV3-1 CASSLGTGVSYNEQFF TGTGCCAGCAGCCTCGGGACAGGAGTATCCTACAATGAGCAGTTCTTC
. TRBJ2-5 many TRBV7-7 CASSFGTGETQYF TGTGCTAGCAGCTTTGGCACAGGGGAGACCCAGTACTTC
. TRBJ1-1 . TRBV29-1 CSASRGAEAFF TGCAGCGCTTCCAGAGGAGCTGAAGCTTTCTTT
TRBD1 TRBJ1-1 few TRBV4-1 CASRRGDSLNTEAFF TGCGCCAGCAGGAGAGGGGACAGCCTCAACACTGAAGCTTTCTTT
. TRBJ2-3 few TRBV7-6 CASSLGDVGSGDTQYF TGTGCCAGCAGCTTGGGGGACGTAGGGTCAGGAGATACGCAGTATTTT
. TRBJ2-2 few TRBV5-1 CASSSNSAELFF TGCGCCAGCAGCTCGAACTCCGCGGAGCTGTTTTTT
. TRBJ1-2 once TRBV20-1 CSAREGRGRDGYTF TGCAGTGCTAGAGAAGGCAGAGGGCGCGATGGCTACACCTTC
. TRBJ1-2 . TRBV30 CAWSWETLYGYTF TGTGCCTGGAGCTGGGAAACTCTCTATGGCTACACCTTC
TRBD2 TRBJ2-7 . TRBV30 CAWSKGGLSGDGYEQYF TGTGCCTGGAGTAAGGGCGGACTTAGCGGGGACGGATACGAGCAGTACTTC
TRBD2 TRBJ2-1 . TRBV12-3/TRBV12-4 CASSFSAGGYYNEQFF TGTGCCAGCAGTTTTAGTGCGGGGGGGTACTACAATGAGCAGTTCTTC
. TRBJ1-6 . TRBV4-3 CASSQDSGGLSPLHF TGCGCCAGCAGCCAAGATTCTGGGGGCCTCTCGCCCCTCCACTTT
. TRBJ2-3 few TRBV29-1 CSVAGNYRAEGVGGHTDTQYF TGCAGCGTTGCAGGGAATTACAGGGCCGAGGGAGTCGGCGGTCACACAGATACGCAGTATTTT
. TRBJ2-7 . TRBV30 CAWSRPDRIRYEQYF TGTGCCTGGAGTAGACCCGACAGGATACGCTACGAGCAGTACTTC
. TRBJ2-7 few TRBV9 CASSVDGAWYEQYF TGTGCCAGCAGCGTAGACGGGGCTTGGTACGAGCAGTACTTC
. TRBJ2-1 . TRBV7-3 CASSPSGLVGNEQFF TGTGCCAGCAGTCCCTCGGGCTTAGTGGGCAATGAGCAGTTCTTC
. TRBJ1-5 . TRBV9 CASSPAGLARQPQHF TGTGCCAGCAGCCCCGCGGGGCTCGCCAGGCAGCCCCAGCATTTT
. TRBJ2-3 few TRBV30 CAWASGSTDTQYF TGTGCCTGGGCCAGCGGCAGCACAGATACGCAGTATTTT
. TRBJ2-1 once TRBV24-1 CATSDLLVQTKQFF TGTGCCACCAGTGATTTGCTGGTCCAGACCAAGCAGTTCTTC
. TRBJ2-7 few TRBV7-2 CASSGTAFYEQYF TGTGCCAGCAGCGGCACAGCTTTCTACGAGCAGTACTTC
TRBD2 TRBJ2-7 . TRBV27 CASSLLRAGVYEQYF TGTGCCAGCAGCCTTCTCCGAGCGGGAGTCTACGAGCAGTACTTC
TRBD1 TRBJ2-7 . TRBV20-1 CSARDTGTGTYEQYF TGCAGTGCTAGAGATACGGGGACAGGGACCTACGAGCAGTACTTC
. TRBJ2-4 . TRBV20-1 CSVSQGTSKNIQYF TGCAGTGTCTCACAGGGGACTTCCAAAAACATTCAGTACTTC
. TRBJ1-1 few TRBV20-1 CSARTLWGAFF TGCAGTGCTAGAACCTTATGGGGAGCTTTCTTT
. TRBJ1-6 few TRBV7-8 CASSLRSPLHF TGTGCCAGCAGCTTACGGTCACCCCTCCACTTT
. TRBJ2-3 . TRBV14 CASSQDFRGAGMPGTQYF TGTGCCAGCAGCCAAGATTTTCGGGGGGCCGGGATGCCGGGTACGCAGTATTTT
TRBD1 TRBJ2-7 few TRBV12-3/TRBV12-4 CASSLVGTGTYEQYF TGTGCCAGCAGTTTGGTTGGGACAGGGACCTACGAGCAGTACTTC
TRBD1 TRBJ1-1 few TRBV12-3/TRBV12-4 CASISRTGSAFF TGTGCCAGCATTTCCCGGACAGGGTCGGCTTTCTTT
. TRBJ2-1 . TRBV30 CAWRAGPLQWHEQFF TGTGCCTGGAGAGCCGGCCCCTTACAGTGGCATGAGCAGTTCTTC
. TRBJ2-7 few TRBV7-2 CASSLQPIYEQYF TGTGCCAGCAGCTTACAACCCATCTACGAGCAGTACTTC
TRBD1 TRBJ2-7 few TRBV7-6 CASSPAGGTYEQYF TGTGCCAGCAGCCCGGCAGGGGGAACCTACGAGCAGTACTTC
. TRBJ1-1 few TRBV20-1 CSARDLAGRNTEAFF TGCAGTGCTAGAGATTTGGCAGGGAGGAACACTGAAGCTTTCTTT
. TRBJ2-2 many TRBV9 CASSPQPNTGELFF TGTGCCAGCAGCCCACAGCCCAACACCGGGGAGCTGTTTTTT
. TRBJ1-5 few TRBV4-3 CASSPSPSSNQPQHF TGCGCCAGCAGCCCCTCTCCAAGTAGCAATCAGCCCCAGCATTTT
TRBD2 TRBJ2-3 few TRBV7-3 CASSRTKNGTSGREDDTQYF TGTGCCAGCAGCCGAACCAAAAACGGGACTAGCGGGAGGGAAGATGATACGCAGTATTTT
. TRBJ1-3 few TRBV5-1 CASSLNGPYSGNTIYF TGCGCCAGCAGCTTGAACGGCCCCTACTCTGGAAACACCATATATTTT
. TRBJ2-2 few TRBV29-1 CSAFPRGVHTGELFF TGCAGCGCCTTCCCTCGGGGAGTTCACACCGGGGAGCTGTTTTTT
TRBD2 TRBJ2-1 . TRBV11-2 CASSLLRGEQFF TGTGCCAGCAGCCTGTTGCGGGGGGAGCAGTTCTTC
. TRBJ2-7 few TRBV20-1 CSATGSYEQYF TGCAGTGCTACCGGATCCTACGAGCAGTACTTC
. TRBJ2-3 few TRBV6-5 CASISTTDTQYF TGTGCCAGCATCTCAACCACAGATACGCAGTATTTT
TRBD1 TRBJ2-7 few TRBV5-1 CASSSRWDSYEQYF TGCGCCAGCAGCTCGCGGTGGGACAGCTACGAGCAGTACTTC